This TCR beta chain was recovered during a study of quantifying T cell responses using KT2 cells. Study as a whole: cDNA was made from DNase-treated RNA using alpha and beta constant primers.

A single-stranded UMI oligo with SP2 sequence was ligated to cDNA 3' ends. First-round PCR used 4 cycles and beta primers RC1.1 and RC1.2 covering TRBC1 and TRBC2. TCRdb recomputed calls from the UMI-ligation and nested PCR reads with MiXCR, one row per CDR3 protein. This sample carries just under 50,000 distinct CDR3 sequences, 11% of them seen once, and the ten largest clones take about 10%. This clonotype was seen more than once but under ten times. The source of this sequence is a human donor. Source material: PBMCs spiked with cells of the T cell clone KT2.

Written as DNA, the CDR3 is TGCGCCAGCAGCTTTACGACGCCATCCGGGGACGCTTTCTTT. Amino acids: CASSFTTPSGDAFF. The J gene is TRBJ1-1, the V gene TRBV5-1; possible D gene TRBD1, 5 bases. CDR3 length: 14 amino acids. Germline V CDR1 and CDR2: SGHRS, YFSETQ. V was shortened by 2 bases and J by 11 bases, with 19 bases between the two germline ends. The whole variable domain, filled in from reference TRBV5-1 and TRBJ1-1, reads KAGVTQTPRYLIKTRGQQVTLSCSPISGHRSVSWYQQTPGQGLQFLFEYFSETQRNKGNFPGRFSGRQFSNSRSEMNVSTLELGDSALYLCASSFTTPSGDAFFGQGTRLTVV.